The 9 T cell receptor beta chains reported below all come from one sample, sequenced in a study of CD8+ T cells in alopecia areata. TCR sequencing used cDNA made by reverse transcription of extracted RNA. TCRdb keeps only in-frame clones here, not all; method: immunoSEQ multiplex PCR. The top ten hold roughly 18% of the sample, which has tens of thousands of clones, roughly 58% seen once. The sequenced material came from NKG2D-high CD8+ T cells sorted from blood. These receptors were taken from a human donor with alopecia areata.

The chain combines TRBV27 with TRBJ2-2; D unclear. Looked up from germline, CDR1 is MNHEY and CDR2 is SMNVEV (reference sequence). V gave up 3 bases and J gave up 0 bases, with 11 bases separating them. There are 16 residues in the CDR3. CDR3 in DNA: TGTGCCAGCAGTTTGTTTCAATTCGCGAACACCGGGGAGCTGTTTTTT. Protein sequence: CASSLFQFANTGELFF.

The chain joins TRBV20-1 to TRBJ2-1; D is uncertain. Trimming removed 6 bases at V and 8 bases at J, with 8 bases between. Germline-derived CDR1 and CDR2 are DFQATT and SNEGSKA (reference sequence). The CDR3 totals 10 residues. The CDR3 loop is CSARIDEQFF. CDR3 bases: TGCAGTGCGAGGATAGATGAGCAGTTCTTC.

The chain is built from TRBV27 and TRBJ2-3; the D is unclear. Trimming removed 3 bases at V and 0 bases at J, with 4 bases between. The CDR3 length is 13 residues. Germline CDR1 is MNHEY and CDR2 is SMNVEV (reference sequence). CDR3 sequence reads: CASSFGSTDTQYF. The CDR3 DNA reads as TGTGCCAGCAGTTTTGGGAGCACAGATACGCAGTATTTT.

The V call is TRBV15, the J call TRBJ2-5; 7 bases agree with TRBD1. V shed 0 bases and J 2 bases; nucleotides not matched to a gene: 9. CDR1 LNHNV and CDR2 YYDKDF come from the germline V gene (reference sequence). The length of the CDR3 is 17 residues. CDR3 residues: CATSREPGQWEQETQYF. DNA of the CDR3: TGTGCCACCAGCAGAGAACCGGGACAGTGGGAACAAGAGACCCAGTACTTC.

By proportion, this clone is medium-sized. The chain recombines TRBV18 with TRBJ2-3; TRBD1 might be the D (6 bases). The CDR3 loop spans 16 amino acids. Germline CDR1 and CDR2: KGHSH and LQKENI. Trimming took off 1 base at V and 2 bases at J, with 13 bases between the two ends. Here the CDR3 reads CASSPQRRQVTDTQYF. CDR3 nucleotide sequence: TGTGCCAGCTCACCACAACGACGACAGGTCACAGATACGCAGTATTTT.

V gene TRBV30 combines with J gene TRBJ1-2; D is unresolved. Trimming removed 3 bases from V and 4 bases from J, with 6 bases in between. Germline lookup yields CDR1 GTSNPN and CDR2 SVGIG (reference sequence). The CDR3 is 11 residues long. Written as DNA, the CDR3 is TGTGCCTGGAGGTTCAGCTATGGCTACACCTTC. Translating it yields CAWRFSYGYTF.

The V and J genes are TRBV29-1 and TRBJ2-3, with TRBD2 as a possible D gene (6 bases). This CDR3 spans 14 amino acids. V was shortened by 3 bases and J by 5 bases, with 15 bases between the two germline ends. The germline CDR1 and CDR2 sequences are SQVTM and ANQGSEA. The chain's CDR3 is CSVDRWDLRDTQYF. CDR3 coding DNA: TGCAGCGTTGACCGATGGGACTTGCGAGATACGCAGTATTTT.

The chain carries TRBV7-9 and TRBJ2-5; 7 nucleotides match TRBD2. V was clipped by 9 bases and J by 5 bases; unmatched bases: 6. Germline values: CDR1 SEHNR, CDR2 FQNEAQ (reference sequence). CDR3 length: 12 amino acids. CDR3 sequence: CASKTSYETQYF. CDR3 sequence (DNA): TGTGCCAGTAAGACTAGCTACGAGACCCAGTACTTC.

The chain joins TRBV7-9 to TRBJ2-1; D is perhaps TRBD1 (5 bases). The germline CDR1 and CDR2 sequences are SEHNR and FQNEAQ (reference sequence). The CDR3 is 17 residues long. V lost 1 base, J lost 10 bases, and 23 bases lay in between. CDR3 sequence (DNA): TGTGCCAGCAGCTTAGTCGCCCCCGCCGCCAGGGCGTTCGAGCAGTTCTTC. Translated, it gives CASSLVAPAARAFEQFF. The whole variable domain, remainder taken from reference TRBV7-9 and TRBJ2-1, is DTGVSQNPRHKITKRGQNVTFRCDPISEHNRLYWYRQTLGQGPEFLTYFQNEAQLEKSRLLSDRFSAERPKGSFSTLEIQRTEQGDSAMYLCASSLVAPAARAFEQFFGPGTRLTVL.